The T cell receptor (beta chain) described here comes from a study of untreated major depressive disorder. Controls lacked current or lifetime mood disorder and scored 5 or less on depressive symptoms. Excluded: major illness, comorbidity, regular medication, drug use, over 100 g alcohol weekly. CD4+ T cells were isolated from thawed PBMCs by magnetic negative selection. Findings of the study overall: Compared with controls, depressed patients showed more TRBV05-01 (Vbeta 5.1) usage in CD4+ T cells.

The CDR3 consists of 15 residues. CDR1 is MGHRA, CDR2 YSYEKL, per germline. Trimming cost V 0 bases and J 2 bases, with 7 bases left between them. With respect to this clone: Its target is unknown.

The repertoire was sequenced with immunoSEQ multiplex PCR; TCRdb's copy has only in-frame clones and lacks some. The repertoire consists of 20,000 to 25,000 clones, with approximately 95% occurring once and the leading ten covering 0.25% to 0.35%. The specimen sequenced was CD4+ T cells from PBMCs. The rearrangement uses TRBV4-1 and TRBJ1-4; tentative D call: TRBD1 (6 bases). The source of this sequence is a man aged 25-45 years in good health. The CDR3 DNA is TGCGCCAGCAGCCAAGATAGGGGGACTAATGAAAAACTGTTTTTT. The encoded protein is CASSQDRGTNEKLFF.